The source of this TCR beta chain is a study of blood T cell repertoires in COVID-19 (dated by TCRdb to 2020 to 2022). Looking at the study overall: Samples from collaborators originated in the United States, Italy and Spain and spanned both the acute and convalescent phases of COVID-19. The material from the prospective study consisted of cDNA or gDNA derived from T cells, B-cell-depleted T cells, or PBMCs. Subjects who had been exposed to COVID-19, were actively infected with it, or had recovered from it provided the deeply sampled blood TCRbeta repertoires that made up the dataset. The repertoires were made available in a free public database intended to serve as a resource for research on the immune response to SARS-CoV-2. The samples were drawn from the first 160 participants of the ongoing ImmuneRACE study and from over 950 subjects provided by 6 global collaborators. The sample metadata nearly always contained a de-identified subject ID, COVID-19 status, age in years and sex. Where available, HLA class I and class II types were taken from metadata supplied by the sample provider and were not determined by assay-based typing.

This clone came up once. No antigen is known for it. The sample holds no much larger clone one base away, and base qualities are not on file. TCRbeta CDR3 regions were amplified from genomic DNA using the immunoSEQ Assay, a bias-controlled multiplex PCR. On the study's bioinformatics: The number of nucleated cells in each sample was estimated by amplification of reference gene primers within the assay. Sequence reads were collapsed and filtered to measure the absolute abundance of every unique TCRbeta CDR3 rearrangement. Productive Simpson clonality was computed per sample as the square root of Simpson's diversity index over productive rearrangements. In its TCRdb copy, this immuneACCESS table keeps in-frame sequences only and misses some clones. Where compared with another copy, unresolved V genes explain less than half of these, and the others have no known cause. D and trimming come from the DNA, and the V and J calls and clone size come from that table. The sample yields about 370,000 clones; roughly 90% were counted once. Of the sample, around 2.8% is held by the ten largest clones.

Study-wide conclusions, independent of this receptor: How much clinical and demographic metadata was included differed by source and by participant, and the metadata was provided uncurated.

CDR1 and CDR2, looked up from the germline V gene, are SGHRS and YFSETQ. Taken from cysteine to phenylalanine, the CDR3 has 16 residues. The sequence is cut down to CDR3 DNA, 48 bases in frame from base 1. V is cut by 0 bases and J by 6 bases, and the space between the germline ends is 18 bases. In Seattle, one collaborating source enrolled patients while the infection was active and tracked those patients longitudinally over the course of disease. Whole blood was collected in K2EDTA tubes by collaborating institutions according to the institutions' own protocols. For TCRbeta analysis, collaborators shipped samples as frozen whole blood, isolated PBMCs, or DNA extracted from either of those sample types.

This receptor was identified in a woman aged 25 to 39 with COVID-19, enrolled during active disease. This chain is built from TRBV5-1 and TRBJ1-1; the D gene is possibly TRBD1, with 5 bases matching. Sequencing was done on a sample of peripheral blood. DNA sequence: TGCGCCAGCAGCTTGGGGTTGGCAGGGATGGTCGCTGAAGCTTTCTTT. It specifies CASSLGLAGMVAEAFF.